The clone carrying this T cell receptor (beta chain) was observed once. The sample belongs to a study of blood T cells in healthy people across ages. V was cut by 3 bases and J by 13 bases, with 17 bases left in between. The length of the CDR3 is 13 residues. The germline V gene has CDR1 SGDLS and CDR2 YYNGEE. PCR was performed a second time for roughly 6 to 12 cycles using a sample-barcoded 5' primer and a J-beta primer mix. TCRdb itself ran the 5' RACE reads through MiXCR, one entry per CDR3 protein. Counted here are about a million distinct CDR3 sequences, around two fifths occurring once; the ten biggest clones make up 13%. Each donor had about 9.6 milliliters of peripheral blood drawn.

This receptor was taken from a man between 18 and 29 years old in good health. Specimen: blood. The genes are TRBV9 and TRBJ2-4, with TRBD1 as a possible D gene (5 bases). CDR3 sequence reads: CASSAIQDNEQYF. The CDR3 DNA reads TGTGCCAGCAGCGCGATCCAGGACAATGAGCAGTACTTC. Full variable domain (missing parts from reference TRBV9 and TRBJ2-4): DSGVTQTPKHLITATGQRVTLRCSPRSGDLSVYWYQQSLDQGLQFLIQYYNGEERAKGNILERFSAQQFPDLHSELNLSSLELGDSALYFCASSAIQDNEQYFGAGTRLSVL.